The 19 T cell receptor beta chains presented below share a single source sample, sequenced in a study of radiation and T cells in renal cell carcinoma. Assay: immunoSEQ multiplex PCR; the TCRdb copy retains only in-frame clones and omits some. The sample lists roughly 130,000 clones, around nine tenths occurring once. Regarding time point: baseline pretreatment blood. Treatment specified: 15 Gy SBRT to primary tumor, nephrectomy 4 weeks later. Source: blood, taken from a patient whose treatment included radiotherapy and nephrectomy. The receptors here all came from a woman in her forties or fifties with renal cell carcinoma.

The CDR3 region has the DNA TGTGCCAGCAGCCCCTCCACCAGCGGGGCGGGTGAGCAGTACTTC. It is translated as CASSPSTSGAGEQYF. The chain links TRBV7-3 to TRBJ2-7; TRBD2 agrees at 7 bases. The CDR3 is 15 amino acids. V trimming: 5 bases; J trimming: 7 bases; junction bases outside the gene matches: 14. Germline V gives CDR1 SGHTA, CDR2 FQGTGA. The full variable domain, in which reference TRBV7-3 and TRBJ2-7 provide the parts outside the CDR3, is GAGVSQTPSNKVTEKGKYVELRCDPISGHTALYWYRQSLGQGPEFLIYFQGTGAADDSGLPNDRFFAVRPEGSVSTLKIQRTERGDSAVYLCASSPSTSGAGEQYFGPGTRLTVT.

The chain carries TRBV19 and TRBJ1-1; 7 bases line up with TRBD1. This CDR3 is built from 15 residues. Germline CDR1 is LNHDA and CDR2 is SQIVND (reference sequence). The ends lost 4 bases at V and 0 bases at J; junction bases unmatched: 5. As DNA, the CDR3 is TGTGCCAGTAGTACGACAGGGTCAATGAACACTGAAGCTTTCTTT. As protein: CASSTTGSMNTEAFF.

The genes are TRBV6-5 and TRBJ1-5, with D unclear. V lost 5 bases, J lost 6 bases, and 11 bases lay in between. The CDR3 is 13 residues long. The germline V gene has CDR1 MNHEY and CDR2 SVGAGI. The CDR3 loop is CASSAVAGQPQHF. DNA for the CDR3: TGTGCCAGCAGTGCGGTGGCGGGTCAGCCCCAGCATTTT.

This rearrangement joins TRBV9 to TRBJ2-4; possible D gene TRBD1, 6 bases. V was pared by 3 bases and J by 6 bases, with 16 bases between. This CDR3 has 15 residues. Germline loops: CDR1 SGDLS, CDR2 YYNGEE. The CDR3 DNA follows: TGTGCCAGCAGCGCGGGACAAATTATCGGAAACATTCAGTACTTC. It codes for CASSAGQIIGNIQYF. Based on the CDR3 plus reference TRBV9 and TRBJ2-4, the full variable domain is DSGVTQTPKHLITATGQRVTLRCSPRSGDLSVYWYQQSLDQGLQFLIQYYNGEERAKGNILERFSAQQFPDLHSELNLSSLELGDSALYFCASSAGQIIGNIQYFGAGTRLSVL.

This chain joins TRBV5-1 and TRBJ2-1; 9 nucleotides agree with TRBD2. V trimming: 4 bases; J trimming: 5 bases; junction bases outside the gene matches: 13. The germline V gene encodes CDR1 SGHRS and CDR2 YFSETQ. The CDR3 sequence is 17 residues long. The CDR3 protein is CASSPRGGLALDNEQFF. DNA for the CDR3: TGCGCCAGCAGCCCCCGTGGGGGACTAGCATTGGACAATGAGCAGTTCTTC.

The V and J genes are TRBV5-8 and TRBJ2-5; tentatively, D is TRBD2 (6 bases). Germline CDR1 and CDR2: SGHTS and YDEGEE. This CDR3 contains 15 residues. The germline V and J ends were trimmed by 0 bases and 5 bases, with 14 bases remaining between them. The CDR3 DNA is TGTGCCAGCAGCTTGGAGATAGCGGTGGGGGAGACCCAGTACTTC. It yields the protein CASSLEIAVGETQYF.

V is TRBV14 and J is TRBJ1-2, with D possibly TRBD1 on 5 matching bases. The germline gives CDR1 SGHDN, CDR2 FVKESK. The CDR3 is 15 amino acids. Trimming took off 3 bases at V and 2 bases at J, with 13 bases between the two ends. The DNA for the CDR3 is TGTGCCAGCAGCCATCTCGCTGACAGAAACTATGGCTACACCTTC. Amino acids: CASSHLADRNYGYTF.

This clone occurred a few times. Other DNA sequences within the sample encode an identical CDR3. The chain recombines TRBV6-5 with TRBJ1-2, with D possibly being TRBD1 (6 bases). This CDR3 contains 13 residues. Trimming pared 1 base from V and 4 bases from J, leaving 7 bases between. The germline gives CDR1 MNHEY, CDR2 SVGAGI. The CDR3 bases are TGTGCCAGCAGTTACTTGGACAGCTATGGCTACACCTTC. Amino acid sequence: CASSYLDSYGYTF.

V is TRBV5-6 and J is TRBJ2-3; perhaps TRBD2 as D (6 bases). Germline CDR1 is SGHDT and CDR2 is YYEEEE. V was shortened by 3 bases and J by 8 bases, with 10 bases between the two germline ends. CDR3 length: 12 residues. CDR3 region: CASSSTGGTQYF. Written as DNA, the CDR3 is TGTGCCAGCAGCTCCACCGGGGGTACGCAGTATTTT. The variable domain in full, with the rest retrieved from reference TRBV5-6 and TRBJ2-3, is DAGVTQSPTHLIKTRGQQVTLRCSPKSGHDTVSWYQQALGQGPQFIFQYYEEEERQRGNFPDRFSGHQFPNYSSELNVNALLLGDSALYLCASSSTGGTQYFGPGTRLTVL.

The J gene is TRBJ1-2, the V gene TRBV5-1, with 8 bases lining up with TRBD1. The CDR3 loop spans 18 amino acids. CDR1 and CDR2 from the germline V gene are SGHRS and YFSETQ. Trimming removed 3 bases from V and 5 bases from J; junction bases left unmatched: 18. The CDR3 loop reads CASSYRTGTGTSPYGYTF. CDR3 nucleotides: TGCGCCAGCAGCTACCGGACAGGGACTGGAACCAGTCCATATGGCTACACCTTC.

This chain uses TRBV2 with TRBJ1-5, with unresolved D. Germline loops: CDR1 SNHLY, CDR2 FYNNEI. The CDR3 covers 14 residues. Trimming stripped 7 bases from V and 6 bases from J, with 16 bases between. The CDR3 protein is CASKGGVEGQPQHF. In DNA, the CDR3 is TGTGCCAGCAAAGGAGGAGTCGAAGGTCAGCCCCAGCATTTT. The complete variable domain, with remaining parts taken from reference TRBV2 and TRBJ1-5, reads EPEVTQTPSHQVTQMGQEVILRCVPISNHLYFYWYRQILGQKVEFLVSFYNNEISEKSEIFDDQFSVERPDGSNFTLKIRSTKLEDSAMYFCASKGGVEGQPQHFGDGTRLSIL.

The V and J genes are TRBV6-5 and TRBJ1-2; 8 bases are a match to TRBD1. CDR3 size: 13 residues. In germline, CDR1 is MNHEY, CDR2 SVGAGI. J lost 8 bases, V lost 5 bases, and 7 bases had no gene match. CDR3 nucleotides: TGTGCCAGCAGTATCCAGGGGGCGCACGGCTACACCTTC. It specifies CASSIQGAHGYTF.

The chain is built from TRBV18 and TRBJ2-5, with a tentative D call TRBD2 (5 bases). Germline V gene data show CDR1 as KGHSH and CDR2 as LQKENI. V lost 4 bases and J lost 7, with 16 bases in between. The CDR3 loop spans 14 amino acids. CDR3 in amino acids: CASSQEGPTGTQYF. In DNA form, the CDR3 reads TGTGCCAGCTCACAAGAGGGCCCAACCGGGACCCAGTACTTC.

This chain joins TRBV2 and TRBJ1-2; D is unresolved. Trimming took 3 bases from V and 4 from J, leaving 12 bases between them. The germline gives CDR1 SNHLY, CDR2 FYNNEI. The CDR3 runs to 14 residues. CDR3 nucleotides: TGTGCCAGCAGTGAGGGTTCAACGATCTATGGCTACACCTTC. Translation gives CASSEGSTIYGYTF.

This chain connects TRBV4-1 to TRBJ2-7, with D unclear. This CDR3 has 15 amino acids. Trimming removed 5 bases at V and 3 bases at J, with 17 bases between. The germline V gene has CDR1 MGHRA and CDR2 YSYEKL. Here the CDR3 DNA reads TGCGCCAGCAGCTTTCCGGGCGCAAACGTCTACGAGCAGTACTTC. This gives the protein CASSFPGANVYEQYF.

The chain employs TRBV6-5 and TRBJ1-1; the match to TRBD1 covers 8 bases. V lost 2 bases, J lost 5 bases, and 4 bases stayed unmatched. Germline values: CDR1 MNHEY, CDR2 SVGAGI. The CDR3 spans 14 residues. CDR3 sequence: CASSYLYRGTEAFF. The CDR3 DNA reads TGTGCCAGCAGTTACCTTTACAGGGGGACTGAAGCTTTCTTT.

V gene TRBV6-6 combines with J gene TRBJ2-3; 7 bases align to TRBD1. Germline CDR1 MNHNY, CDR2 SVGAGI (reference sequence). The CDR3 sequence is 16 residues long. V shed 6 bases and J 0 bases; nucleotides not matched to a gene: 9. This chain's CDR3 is CASRSTGQTSTDTQYF. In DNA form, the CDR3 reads TGTGCCAGCAGATCGACAGGGCAAACTAGCACAGATACGCAGTATTTT.

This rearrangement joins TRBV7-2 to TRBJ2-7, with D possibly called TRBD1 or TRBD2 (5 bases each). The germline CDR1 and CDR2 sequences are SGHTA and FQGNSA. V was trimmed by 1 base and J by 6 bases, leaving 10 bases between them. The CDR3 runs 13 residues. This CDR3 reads CASSLVRGPEQYF. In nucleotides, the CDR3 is TGTGCCAGCAGCTTAGTACGGGGACCCGAGCAGTACTTC.

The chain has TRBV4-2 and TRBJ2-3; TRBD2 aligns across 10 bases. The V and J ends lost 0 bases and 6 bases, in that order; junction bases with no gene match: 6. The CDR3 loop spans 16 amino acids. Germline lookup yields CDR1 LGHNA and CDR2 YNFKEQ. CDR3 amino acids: CASSQELAGAPDTQYF. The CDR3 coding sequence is TGTGCCAGCAGCCAAGAGCTAGCGGGGGCCCCGGATACGCAGTATTTT.